The entry below describes one TCR beta chain. The germline V gene encodes CDR1 MDHEN and CDR2 SYDVKM. This CDR3 is built from 18 residues. The junction had 15 bases not matched to a gene; V was cut back by 4 bases and J by 0 bases. The record originates from a study of technical replicates of blood from a few donors. TCRdb keeps only in-frame clones here, not all; method: immunoSEQ multiplex PCR. The table records tens of thousands of clones, approximately 98% of them present only once. The sample was T cells isolated from PBMCs. The chain recombines TRBV28 with TRBJ2-7; the match to TRBD1 covers 7 bases. The receptor was derived from a human donor in good health. CDR3 sequence (DNA): TGTGCCAGCAGTTCTAAGCTTGGGACAGTCCAGAGCTCCTACGAGCAGTACTTC. This gives the protein CASSSKLGTVQSSYEQYF.